The entry below gives a single TCR beta chain sequence along with its context. Sequencing relied on immunoSEQ assay v3.0, run at survey level. Generated by immunoSEQ multiplex PCR, the TCRdb table keeps only in-frame clones and is missing some. The sample consists of more than 20,000 clones, approximately 81% of them appearing once. This specimen comes from a study of long-term antiretroviral therapy in people with HIV. With 3 bases clipped from V and 7 bases from J, the junction kept 10 bases outside the gene matches. Germline CDR1 and CDR2: SGHAT and FQNNGV. CDR3 length: 16 amino acids. The clonotype was recovered from a man in his forties or fifties with HIV. The sequencing used unsorted PBMCs, collected 2.3 years after starting antiretroviral therapy. The rearrangement links TRBV11-2 to TRBJ2-1; 9 nucleotides align to TRBD2. The CDR3 coding sequence is TGTGCCAGCAGCTTCACAATTAGCGGGAGCGGAAATGAGCAGTTCTTC. It is translated as CASSFTISGSGNEQFF.